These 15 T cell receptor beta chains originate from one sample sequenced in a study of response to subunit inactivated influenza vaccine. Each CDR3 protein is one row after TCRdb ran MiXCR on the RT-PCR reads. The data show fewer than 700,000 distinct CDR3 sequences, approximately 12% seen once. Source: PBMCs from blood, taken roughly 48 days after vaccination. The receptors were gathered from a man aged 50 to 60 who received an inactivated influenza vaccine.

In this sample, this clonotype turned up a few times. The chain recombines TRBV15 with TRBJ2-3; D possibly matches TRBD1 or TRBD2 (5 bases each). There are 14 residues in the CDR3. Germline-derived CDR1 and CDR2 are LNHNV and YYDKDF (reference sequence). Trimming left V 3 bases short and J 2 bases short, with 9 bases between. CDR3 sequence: CATSSRGATDTQYF. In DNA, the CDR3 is TGTGCCACCAGCAGCCGGGGCGCCACAGATACGCAGTATTTT.

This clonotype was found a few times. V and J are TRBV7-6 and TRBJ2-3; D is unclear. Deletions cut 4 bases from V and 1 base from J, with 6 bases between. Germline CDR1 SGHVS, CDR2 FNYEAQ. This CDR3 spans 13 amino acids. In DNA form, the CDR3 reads TGTGCCAGCAGCTCCCGCCGCACAGATACGCAGTATTTT. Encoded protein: CASSSRRTDTQYF.

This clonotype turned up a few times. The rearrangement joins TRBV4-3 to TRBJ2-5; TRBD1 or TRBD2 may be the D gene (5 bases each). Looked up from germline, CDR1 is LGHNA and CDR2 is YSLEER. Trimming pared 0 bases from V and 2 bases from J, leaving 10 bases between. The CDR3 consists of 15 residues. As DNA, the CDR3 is TGCGCCAGCAGCCAAGAGGCATGGGGGCAAGAGACCCAGTACTTC. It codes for CASSQEAWGQETQYF.

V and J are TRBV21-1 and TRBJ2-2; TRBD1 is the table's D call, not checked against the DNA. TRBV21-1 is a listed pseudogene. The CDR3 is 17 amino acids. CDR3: CASSDQRRGVRTGELFF. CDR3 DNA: TGTGCCAGCAGCGACCAGAGAAGAGGGGTTCGCACCGGGGAGCTGTTTTTT.

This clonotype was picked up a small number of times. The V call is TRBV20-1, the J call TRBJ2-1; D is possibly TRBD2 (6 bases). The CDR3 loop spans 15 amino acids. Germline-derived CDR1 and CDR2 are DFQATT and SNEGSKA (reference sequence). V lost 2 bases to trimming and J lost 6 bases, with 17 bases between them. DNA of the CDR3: TGCAGTGCTAGACACGCGGGACCTAAAAGCAATGAGCAGTTCTTC. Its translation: CSARHAGPKSNEQFF.

For the CDR3, the DNA is TGTGCCAGCAGTGCGGCGGGAGGCCTCTCCTACGAGCAGTACTTC. Translation: CASSAAGGLSYEQYF. The chain carries TRBV28 and TRBJ2-7; 8 bases fit TRBD2. This CDR3 comprises 15 residues. The germline V gene has CDR1 MDHEN and CDR2 SYDVKM. Germline trimming cut 5 bases from V and 0 bases from J; bases unmatched to any gene: 6.

The CDR3 coding sequence is TGTGCCAGCAGGTTAAGGTTCGGAGATACGCAGTATTTT. Translation: CASRLRFGDTQYF. This rearrangement joins TRBV7-2 to TRBJ2-3, with D unclear. Trimming left V 6 bases short and J 5 bases short, with 12 bases between. Germline V CDR1 and CDR2: SGHTA, FQGNSA. The CDR3 totals 13 residues.

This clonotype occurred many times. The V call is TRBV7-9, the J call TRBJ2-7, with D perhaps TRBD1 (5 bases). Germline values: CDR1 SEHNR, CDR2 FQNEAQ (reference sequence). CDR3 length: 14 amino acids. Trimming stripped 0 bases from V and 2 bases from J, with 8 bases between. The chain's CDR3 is CASSLAGATYEQYF. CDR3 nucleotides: TGTGCCAGCAGCTTAGCAGGGGCTACCTACGAGCAGTACTTC.

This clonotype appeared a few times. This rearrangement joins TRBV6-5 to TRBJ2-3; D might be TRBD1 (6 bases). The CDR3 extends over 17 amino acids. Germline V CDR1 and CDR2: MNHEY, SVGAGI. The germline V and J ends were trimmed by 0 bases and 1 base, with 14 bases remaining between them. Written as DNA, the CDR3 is TGTGCCAGCAGTTACTCCGCCGGGACATATCGCACAGATACGCAGTATTTT. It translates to CASSYSAGTYRTDTQYF.

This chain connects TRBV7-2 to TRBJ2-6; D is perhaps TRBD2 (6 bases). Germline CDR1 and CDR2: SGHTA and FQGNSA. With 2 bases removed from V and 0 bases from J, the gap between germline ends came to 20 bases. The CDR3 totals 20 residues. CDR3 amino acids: CASSLPAGQSLLSGANVLTF. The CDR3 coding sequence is TGTGCCAGCAGCTTACCGGCGGGGCAAAGCCTCCTCTCTGGGGCCAACGTCCTGACTTTC.

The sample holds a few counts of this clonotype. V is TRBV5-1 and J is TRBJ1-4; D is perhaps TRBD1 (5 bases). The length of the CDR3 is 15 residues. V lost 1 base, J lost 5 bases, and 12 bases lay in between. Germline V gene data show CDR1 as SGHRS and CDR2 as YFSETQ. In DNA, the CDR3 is TGCGCCAGCAGCTTGTTGGGCAGGGCGAATGAAAAACTGTTTTTT. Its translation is CASSLLGRANEKLFF.

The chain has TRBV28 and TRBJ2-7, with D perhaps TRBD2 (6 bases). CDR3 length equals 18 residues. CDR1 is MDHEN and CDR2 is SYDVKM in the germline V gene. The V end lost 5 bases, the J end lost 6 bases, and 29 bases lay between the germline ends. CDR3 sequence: CASSPYNSGERDRGEQYF. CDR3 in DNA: TGTGCCAGCAGTCCCTATAATTCGGGGGAAAGGGATCGGGGCGAGCAGTACTTC.

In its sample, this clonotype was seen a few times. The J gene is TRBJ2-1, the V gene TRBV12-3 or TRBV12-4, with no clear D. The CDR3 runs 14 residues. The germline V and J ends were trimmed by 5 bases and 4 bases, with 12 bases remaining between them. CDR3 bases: TGTGCCAGCAGTCTCGGGCTGAGATACAATGAGCAGTTCTTC. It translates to CASSLGLRYNEQFF.

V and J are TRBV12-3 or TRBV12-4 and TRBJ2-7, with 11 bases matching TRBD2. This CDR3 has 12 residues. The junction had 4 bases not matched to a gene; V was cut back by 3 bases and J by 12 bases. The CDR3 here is CASSFTSGSLYF. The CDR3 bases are TGTGCCAGCAGTTTTACTAGCGGGAGTCTGTACTTC.

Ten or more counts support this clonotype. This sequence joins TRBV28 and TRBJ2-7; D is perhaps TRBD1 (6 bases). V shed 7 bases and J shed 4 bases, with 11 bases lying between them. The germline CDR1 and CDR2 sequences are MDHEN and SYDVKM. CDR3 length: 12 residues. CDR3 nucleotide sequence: TGTGCCAGCACCACCAGGGGATACGAGCAGTACTTC. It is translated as CASTTRGYEQYF.